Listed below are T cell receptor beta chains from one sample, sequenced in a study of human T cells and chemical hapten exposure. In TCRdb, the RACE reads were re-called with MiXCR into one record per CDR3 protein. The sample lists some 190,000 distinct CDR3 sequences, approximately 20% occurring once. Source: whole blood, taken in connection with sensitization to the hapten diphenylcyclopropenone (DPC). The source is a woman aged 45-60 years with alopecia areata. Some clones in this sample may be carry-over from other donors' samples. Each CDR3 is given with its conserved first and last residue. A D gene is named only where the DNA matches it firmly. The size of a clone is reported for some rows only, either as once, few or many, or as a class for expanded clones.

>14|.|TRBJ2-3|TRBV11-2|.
CASSLVGPTDTQYF
TGTGCCAGCAGCTTAGTAGGACCGACAGATACGCAGTATTTT
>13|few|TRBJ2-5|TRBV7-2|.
CASSLVREDTQYF
TGTGCCAGCAGCTTAGTGCGGGAAGATACCCAGTACTTC
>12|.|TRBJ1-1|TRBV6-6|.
CASSYGHSGAFF
TGTGCCAGCAGTTACGGACACTCCGGAGCTTTCTTT
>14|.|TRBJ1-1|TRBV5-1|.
CASSFGGLNTEAFF
TGCGCCAGCAGCTTTGGTGGGTTGAACACTGAAGCTTTCTTT
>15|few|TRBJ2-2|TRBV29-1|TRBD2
CSARLAGMNTGELFF
TGCAGCGCGAGACTAGCGGGGATGAACACCGGGGAGCTGTTTTTT
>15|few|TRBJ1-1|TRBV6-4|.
CASSESEQGHTEAFF
TGTGCCAGCAGTGAGTCCGAACAGGGTCACACCGAAGCTTTCTTT
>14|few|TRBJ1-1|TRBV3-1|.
CASSQGQVRTEAFF
TGTGCCAGCAGCCAAGGACAGGTGCGGACTGAAGCTTTCTTT
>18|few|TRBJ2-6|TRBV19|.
CASSLGTAALSGANVLTF
TGTGCCAGTAGTCTCGGGACTGCTGCCCTCTCTGGGGCCAACGTCCTGACTTTC
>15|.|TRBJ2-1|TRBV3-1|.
CASSQGSPPSYGQFF
TGTGCCAGCAGCCAAGGCTCGCCCCCTTCGTACGGGCAGTTCTTC
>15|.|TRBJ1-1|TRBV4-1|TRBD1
CASSPSRDRGLGAFF
TGCGCCAGCAGCCCTAGCCGGGACAGGGGATTAGGGGCTTTCTTT
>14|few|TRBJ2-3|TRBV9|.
CASSVAWGSDTQYF
TGTGCCAGCAGCGTAGCGTGGGGCTCAGATACGCAGTATTTT
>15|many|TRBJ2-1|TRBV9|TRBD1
CASSGTGPAYNEQFF
TGTGCCAGCAGCGGGACAGGGCCAGCCTACAATGAGCAGTTCTTC
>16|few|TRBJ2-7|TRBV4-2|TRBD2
CASSQDVSLAGSEQYF
TGTGCCAGCAGCCAAGATGTTTCACTAGCGGGAAGTGAGCAGTACTTC
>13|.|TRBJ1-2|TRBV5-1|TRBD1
CASSPGTGTGYTF
TGCGCCAGCAGCCCCGGGACAGGCACCGGCTACACCTTC
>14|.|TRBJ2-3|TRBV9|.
CASSPRTITDTQYF
TGTGCCAGCAGCCCGCGGACTATCACAGATACGCAGTATTTT
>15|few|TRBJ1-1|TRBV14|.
CASSQFIQMNTEAFF
TGTGCCAGCAGCCAGTTTATCCAAATGAACACTGAAGCTTTCTTT
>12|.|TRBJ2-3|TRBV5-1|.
CASNNPADTQYF
TGCGCCAGCAACAATCCAGCTGATACGCAGTATTTT
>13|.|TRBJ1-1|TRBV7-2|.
CASNRGGQGRAFF
TGTGCCAGCAACCGGGGGGGGCAGGGGCGAGCTTTCTTT